These 30 T cell receptor beta chains came from one sample sequenced in a study of cytomegalovirus exposure and HLA in healthy donors. Vbeta (60) and Jbeta (13) primers were used in the PCR. Here immunoSEQ multiplex PCR was the method, and the copy in TCRdb shows in-frame clones only, minus some. This sample yields about 130,000 clones, of which roughly 79% are seen a single time; roughly 2.5% belongs to the top ten. Sample: PBMCs. Every receptor here comes from a boy between 2 and 10 years old in good health and CMV-seronegative.

This chain links TRBV30 with TRBJ1-5; 8 bases are shared with TRBD1. With 8 bases clipped from V and 4 bases from J, the junction kept 7 bases outside the gene matches. The CDR3 runs to 13 residues. The germline CDR1 and CDR2 sequences are GTSNPN and SVGIG (reference sequence). CDR3 coding DNA: TGTGCCACCTCGACAGGGGAAAATCAGCCCCAGCATTTT. Its translation is CATSTGENQPQHF.

The V and J genes are TRBV4-3 and TRBJ2-5; 12 positions match TRBD2. Matching the DNA end better, TRBJ2-7 makes the J call doubtful. The CDR3 runs to 14 residues. Germline loops: CDR1 LGHNA, CDR2 YSLEER. The CDR3: CASSLTSGGIEQYF. The CDR3 nucleotides read TGCGCCAGCAGCCTTACTAGCGGGGGGATCGAGCAGTACTTC.

The CDR3 coding sequence is TGTGCCACCGCACTCATGCAAGAGACCCAGTACTTC. Translation: CATALMQETQYF. The chain combines TRBV7-2 with TRBJ2-5; D uncertain. Germline V gene data show CDR1 as SGHTA and CDR2 as FQGNSA. The CDR3 spans 12 residues. V was pared by 10 bases and J by 2 bases, with 11 bases between.

This clone is a singleton in its sample. The rearrangement links TRBV27 to TRBJ1-3; no firm D call. In germline, CDR1 is MNHEY, CDR2 SMNVEV (reference sequence). V lost 5 bases to trimming and J lost 9 bases, with 11 bases between them. This CDR3 is 12 amino acids long. CDR3 sequence: CASSPDLGTIYF. In DNA, the CDR3 is TGTGCCAGCAGTCCAGACCTAGGCACCATATATTTT.

This clone was counted once. The CDR3 DNA sequence: TGTGCCAGCTCACCCTTCGAACGGGACGGGAGAAGTGATGGCTACACCTTC. Its translation: CASSPFERDGRSDGYTF. The rearrangement links TRBV18 to TRBJ1-2, with D maybe TRBD1 (5 bases). There are 17 residues in the CDR3. V was clipped by 3 bases and J by 6 bases, with 23 bases between them. CDR1 KGHSH and CDR2 LQKENI come from the germline V gene.

This clone has only a few counts. The J gene is TRBJ2-7, the V gene TRBV7-9, with TRBD1 identical over 7 bases. CDR1 SEHNR and CDR2 FQNEAQ come from the germline V gene (reference sequence). This CDR3 is 14 amino acids long. V shed 4 bases, J shed 0 bases, and the junction held 3 bases outside the gene matches. The CDR3 is CASSSGQSSYEQYF. DNA of the CDR3: TGTGCCAGCAGCTCGGGACAGAGCTCCTACGAGCAGTACTTC.

The chain joins TRBV6-1 to TRBJ1-3; D perhaps matches TRBD1 (6 bases). In germline, CDR1 is MNHNS, CDR2 SASEGT. This CDR3 is 14 amino acids long. V gave up 7 bases and J gave up 1 base, with 11 bases separating them. CDR3 in DNA: TGTGCCAGCACCACCCAGGGGTCTGGAAACACCATATATTTT. This encodes CASTTQGSGNTIYF.

This sequence joins TRBV5-6 and TRBJ1-4, with 7 bases fitting TRBD1. This CDR3 is 15 amino acids long. The J segment lost 5 bases and the V segment lost 1 base, leaving 5 bases of the junction unmatched. Germline lookup yields CDR1 SGHDT and CDR2 YYEEEE. The CDR3: CASSLTGQSNEKLFF. The CDR3 bases are TGTGCCAGCAGCTTGACGGGACAGTCAAATGAAAAACTGTTTTTT.

The chain uses TRBV4-2 and TRBJ2-1, with 9 bases that match TRBD1. Germline trimming cut 2 bases from V and 7 bases from J; bases unmatched to any gene: 9. Per the germline V gene, CDR1 is LGHNA and CDR2 is YNFKEQ. The CDR3 is 16 residues long. CDR3 region: CASSQLEGQGRNEQFF. The CDR3 DNA reads TGTGCCAGCAGCCAATTAGAGGGACAGGGTAGGAATGAGCAGTTCTTC.

The V call is TRBV6-4, the J call TRBJ2-3, with 8 bases identical to TRBD2. Germline lookup yields CDR1 MRHNA and CDR2 SNTAGT. V dropped 0 bases and J dropped 3; count of bases not matched to a gene: 5. The CDR3 extends over 16 amino acids. The chain's CDR3 is CASSDSAGGRTDTQYF. CDR3 in DNA: TGTGCCAGCAGTGACTCGGCGGGGGGTAGGACAGATACGCAGTATTTT.

This clone was observed a few times. This sequence joins TRBV7-2 and TRBJ1-2; 7 positions agree with TRBD1. The CDR3 covers 18 residues. Germline values: CDR1 SGHTA, CDR2 FQGNSA. With V trimmed by 5 bases and J by 0 bases, 15 bases remained unmatched. As DNA, the CDR3 is TGTGCCAGCAGCGCCTCTCCGGGACAGTATGCCTCTAACTATGGCTACACCTTC. Translated, it gives CASSASPGQYASNYGYTF.

The chain joins TRBV2 to TRBJ1-3; perhaps TRBD1 as D (6 bases). The CDR3 runs 16 residues. Looked up from germline, CDR1 is SNHLY and CDR2 is FYNNEI. V dropped 3 bases and J dropped 0 bases, with 12 bases sitting between them. CDR3 nucleotides: TGTGCCAGCAGTGAGGGGGCAGGACCCTCTGGAAACACCATATATTTT. Its translation is CASSEGAGPSGNTIYF.

The chain joins TRBV7-8 to TRBJ1-1, with 11 bases aligning to TRBD1. The length of the CDR3 is 15 residues. The germline gives CDR1 SGHVS, CDR2 FQNEAQ. J lost 5 bases, V lost 5 bases, and 7 bases had no gene match. The CDR3 here is CASSPGTGGGTEAFF. The DNA of the CDR3 is TGTGCCAGCAGCCCCGGGACAGGGGGAGGGACTGAAGCTTTCTTT.

The rearrangement uses TRBV7-9 and TRBJ1-2, with D unresolved. Germline V lookup: CDR1 SEHNR, CDR2 FQNEAQ (reference sequence). The CDR3 has 16 residues. V lost 2 bases and J lost 2, with 15 bases in between. The CDR3 bases are TGTGCCAGCAGCTTATTGTCGTTCGACACAAACTATGGCTACACCTTC. Its protein product is CASSLLSFDTNYGYTF.

The V call is TRBV23-1, the J call TRBJ1-1; 7 bases are a match to TRBD1. TRBV23-1 is designated an ORF whose function remains uncertain. The trim removed 1 base at V and 2 bases at J, leaving 7 bases unmatched. CDR3 length: 16 residues. The CDR3 sequence: CASSQCRDRRNTEAFF. CDR3 nucleotides: TGCGCCAGCAGTCAATGCCGGGACAGAAGAAACACTGAAGCTTTCTTT.

The chain links TRBV9 to TRBJ1-2; D is unclear. This CDR3 has 13 amino acids. Trimming pared 4 bases from V and 4 bases from J, leaving 11 bases between. Germline CDR1 SGDLS, CDR2 YYNGEE. The CDR3 DNA sequence: TGTGCCAGCAGCCCCCGGGTTGGCTATGGCTACACCTTC. Translating gives CASSPRVGYGYTF.

The gene calls are TRBV13 and TRBJ1-1; D may be TRBD1 (6 bases). V lost 0 bases and J 1 base, leaving 6 bases between the germline ends. CDR1 is PRHDT, CDR2 FYEKMQ, per germline (reference sequence). The CDR3 is 14 residues long. The CDR3 DNA reads as TGTGCCAGCAGCTTAGGACAGGGGAACACTGAAGCTTTCTTT. Residues: CASSLGQGNTEAFF.

This chain connects TRBV19 to TRBJ1-3; the D gene is possibly TRBD1 (6 bases). Germline assignment: CDR1 LNHDA and CDR2 SQIVND (reference sequence). The V gene lost 5 bases and the J gene lost 7 bases, with 18 bases spanning the gap. There are 15 residues in the CDR3. DNA of the CDR3: TGTGCCAGTAGTGGATTACAGGGAAAGGGGAACACCATATATTTT. Protein: CASSGLQGKGNTIYF.

The chain joins TRBV2 to TRBJ2-1, with a weak D call TRBD2 (5 bases). Germline V gives CDR1 SNHLY, CDR2 FYNNEI. With 7 bases removed from V and 7 bases from J, the gap between germline ends came to 5 bases. CDR3 length: 10 residues. CDR3 loop: CASIANEQFF. CDR3 DNA: TGTGCCAGCATAGCGAATGAGCAGTTCTTC. Full variable domain (outside the CDR3, taken from reference TRBV2 and TRBJ2-1): EPEVTQTPSHQVTQMGQEVILRCVPISNHLYFYWYRQILGQKVEFLVSFYNNEISEKSEIFDDQFSVERPDGSNFTLKIRSTKLEDSAMYFCASIANEQFFGPGTRLTVL.

The genes are TRBV4-1 and TRBJ2-3, with 7 bases that match TRBD1. J gave up 0 bases and V 0 bases, and 3 bases lay outside the gene matches. This CDR3 is built from 16 residues. Germline-derived CDR1 and CDR2 are MGHRA and YSYEKL. This chain's CDR3 is CASSQDGQVSTDTQYF. The CDR3 region has the DNA TGCGCCAGCAGCCAAGATGGACAGGTTAGCACAGATACGCAGTATTTT.

The V gene is TRBV29-1, the J gene TRBJ2-2, with D possibly matching TRBD2 (6 bases). CDR3 size: 16 residues. Germline V gene sequence: CDR1 SQVTM, CDR2 ANQGSEA. V lost 7 bases to trimming and J lost 1 base, with 19 bases between them. The CDR3 here is CSAHLDSGGNTGELFF. CDR3 nucleotides: TGCAGCGCCCACTTGGATAGCGGAGGGAACACCGGGGAGCTGTTTTTT.

V gene TRBV4-3 combines with J gene TRBJ2-6; D ambiguous. Trimming took 0 bases from V and 1 from J, leaving 4 bases between them. This CDR3 contains 15 residues. CDR1 LGHNA and CDR2 YSLEER come from the germline V gene. The CDR3 nucleotides are TGCGCCAGCAGCCAAGACAATTCTGGGGCCAACGTCCTGACTTTC. This gives the protein CASSQDNSGANVLTF.

The chain has TRBV15 and TRBJ2-5; 11 nucleotides line up with TRBD2. The junction had 2 bases not matched to a gene; V was cut back by 5 bases and J by 0 bases. Germline loops: CDR1 LNHNV, CDR2 YYDKDF (reference sequence). CDR3 length: 15 residues. CDR3 coding DNA: TGTGCCACCAGCTCTAGCGGGGGGAACCAAGAGACCCAGTACTTC. It codes for CATSSSGGNQETQYF.

In its sample, this clone was seen a few times. The same CDR3 can be traced to other DNA sequences in this sample. This chain joins TRBV6-5 and TRBJ1-2, with TRBD1 as a possible D gene (5 bases). The CDR3 is 12 amino acids. The V and J ends lost 5 bases and 8 bases respectively, with 12 bases between them. CDR1 is MNHEY, CDR2 SVGAGI, per germline. The CDR3 region is CASSRTGDGYTF. The CDR3 DNA reads TGTGCCAGCAGTCGGACGGGGGACGGCTACACCTTC.

This clone was observed once. The rearrangement links TRBV4-2 to TRBJ1-4; 12 bases fit TRBD1. V shed 0 bases and J 7 bases; nucleotides not matched to a gene: 3. The CDR3 has 16 amino acids. Germline CDR1 and CDR2: LGHNA and YNFKEQ. CDR3 protein: CASSQDLGQGAEKLFF. CDR3 coding DNA: TGTGCCAGCAGCCAAGATTTGGGACAGGGGGCTGAAAAACTGTTTTTT.

The V call is TRBV10-1, the J call TRBJ1-1; D may be TRBD1 (6 bases). V was trimmed by 4 bases and J by 3 bases, leaving 9 bases between them. This CDR3 comprises 13 residues. CDR1 is WNHNN and CDR2 is SYGVQD in the germline V gene (reference sequence). The CDR3 sequence is CASSGGQDTEAFF. DNA of the CDR3: TGCGCCAGCAGTGGGGGACAAGACACTGAAGCTTTCTTT.

The chain has TRBV30 and TRBJ1-1; D perhaps matches TRBD1 (5 bases). The V end was cut by 2 bases, the J end by 7 bases, with 11 bases between. The CDR3 extends over 12 amino acids. Germline assignment: CDR1 GTSNPN and CDR2 SVGIG (reference sequence). The chain's CDR3 is CAWSLVGDEAFF. DNA for the CDR3: TGTGCCTGGAGTTTGGTAGGGGATGAAGCTTTCTTT.

This clone was observed a handful of times. The rearrangement links TRBV19 to TRBJ2-1; D is perhaps TRBD2 (5 bases). The CDR3 spans 16 residues. V was shortened by 0 bases and J by 0 bases, with 9 bases between the two germline ends. CDR1 LNHDA and CDR2 SQIVND come from the germline V gene (reference sequence). The CDR3 DNA reads TGTGCCAGTAGTATAGATCTAGGGAGCTCCTACAATGAGCAGTTCTTC. Amino acids: CASSIDLGSSYNEQFF.

The chain couples TRBV19 to TRBJ1-1, with 7 bases aligning to TRBD1. Germline CDR1 reads LNHDA; CDR2 reads SQIVND (reference sequence). J was trimmed by 7 bases and V by 0 bases; bases with no gene match: 8. The CDR3 covers 15 residues. The CDR3, as DNA: TGTGCCAGTAGTATAGATGCCGGGACAGCTGTTGAAGCTTTCTTT. It codes for CASSIDAGTAVEAFF.

This clone occurred a few times. The chain has TRBV9 and TRBJ2-7, with D possibly matching TRBD2 (5 bases). This CDR3 has 13 residues. The ends were cut back, 0 bases at V and 3 bases at J, with 7 bases in the middle. CDR1 and CDR2 (germline): SGDLS, YYNGEE. CDR3 in DNA: TGTGCCAGCAGCGTAGGTGAGGGCTACGAGCAGTACTTC. It translates to CASSVGEGYEQYF.